What follows describes a single T cell receptor beta chain. Its specificity is unknown. Sequencing used immunoSEQ multiplex PCR; TCRdb keeps in-frame clones, though not all of them. The table has fewer than 600,000 clones, about nine tenths seen once; the top ten hold about 1.7%. Specified treatment: roughly 19 received Ad26.COV2.S at low or high dose, single or two shots; about 5 received placebo; per-sample allocation not given. The study sampled participants on day 63 after the first vaccine or placebo injection. This sample stems from a study of Ad26.COV2.S vaccination and SARS-CoV-2 variants. General observations from the study: Across vaccine and placebo recipients, the breadth of non-spike TCRs was similar.

Germline-derived CDR1 and CDR2 are GTSNPN and SVGIG (reference sequence). This CDR3 comprises 12 residues. The V gene lost 4 bases and the J gene lost 7 bases, with 13 bases spanning the gap. This material consisted of peripheral blood, taken in a trial of Ad26.COV2.S vaccine versus placebo. The sequence was collected from a person aged 18-65 years who received the Ad26.COV2.S COVID-19 vaccine or a placebo. The chain joins TRBV30 to TRBJ1-1; D not resolved. Written as DNA, the CDR3 is TGTGCCTGGATGTCCCGGAAGCTTGAAGCTTTCTTT. It codes for CAWMSRKLEAFF.